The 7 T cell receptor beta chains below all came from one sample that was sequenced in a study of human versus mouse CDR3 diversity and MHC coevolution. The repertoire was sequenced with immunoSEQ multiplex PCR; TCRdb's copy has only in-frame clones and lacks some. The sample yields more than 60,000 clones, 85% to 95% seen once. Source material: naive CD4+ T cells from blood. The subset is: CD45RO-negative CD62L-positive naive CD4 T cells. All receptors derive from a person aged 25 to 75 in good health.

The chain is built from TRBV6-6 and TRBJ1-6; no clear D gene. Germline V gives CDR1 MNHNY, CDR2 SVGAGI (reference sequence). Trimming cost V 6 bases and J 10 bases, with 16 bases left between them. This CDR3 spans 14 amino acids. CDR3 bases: TGTGCCAGCAGGCTCGACCGGGATGTCTCACCCCTCCACTTT. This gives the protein CASRLDRDVSPLHF.

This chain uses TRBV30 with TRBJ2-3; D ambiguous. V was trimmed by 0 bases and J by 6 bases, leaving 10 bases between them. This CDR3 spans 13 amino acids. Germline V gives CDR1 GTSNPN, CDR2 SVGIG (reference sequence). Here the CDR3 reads CAWSVMFSDTQYF. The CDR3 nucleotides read TGTGCCTGGAGTGTTATGTTTAGCGATACGCAGTATTTT. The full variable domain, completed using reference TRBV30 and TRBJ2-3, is SQTIHQWPATLVQPVGSPLSLECTVEGTSNPNLYWYRQAAGRGLQLLFYSVGIGQISSEVPQNLSASRPQDRQFILSSKKLLLSDSGFYLCAWSVMFSDTQYFGPGTRLTVL.

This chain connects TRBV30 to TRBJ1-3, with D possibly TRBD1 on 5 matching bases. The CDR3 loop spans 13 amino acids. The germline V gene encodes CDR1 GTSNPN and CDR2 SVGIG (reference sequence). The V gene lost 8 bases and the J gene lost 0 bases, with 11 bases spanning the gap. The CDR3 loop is CAGDRSSGNTIYF. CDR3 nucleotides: TGTGCCGGAGACAGAAGCTCTGGAAACACCATATATTTT.

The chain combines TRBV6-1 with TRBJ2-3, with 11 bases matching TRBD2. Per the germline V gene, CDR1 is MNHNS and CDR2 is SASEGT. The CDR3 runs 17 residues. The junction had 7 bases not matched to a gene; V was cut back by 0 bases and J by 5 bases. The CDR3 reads CASSEAHLAGGVDTQYF. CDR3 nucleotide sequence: TGTGCCAGCAGTGAAGCCCACCTAGCGGGGGGAGTAGATACGCAGTATTTT.

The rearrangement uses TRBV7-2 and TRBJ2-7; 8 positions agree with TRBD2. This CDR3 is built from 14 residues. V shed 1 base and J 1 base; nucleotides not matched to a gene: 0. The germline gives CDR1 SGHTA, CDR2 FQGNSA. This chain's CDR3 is CASSLVAGSYEQYF. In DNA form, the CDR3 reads TGTGCCAGCAGCTTAGTAGCGGGGTCCTACGAGCAGTACTTC.

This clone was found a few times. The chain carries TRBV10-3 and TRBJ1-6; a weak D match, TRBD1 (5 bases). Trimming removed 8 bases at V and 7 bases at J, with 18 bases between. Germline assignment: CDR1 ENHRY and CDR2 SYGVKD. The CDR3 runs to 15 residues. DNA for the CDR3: TGTGCCATCCGAGTCTCAGACAGCTCCAATTCACCCCTCCACTTT. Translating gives CAIRVSDSSNSPLHF.

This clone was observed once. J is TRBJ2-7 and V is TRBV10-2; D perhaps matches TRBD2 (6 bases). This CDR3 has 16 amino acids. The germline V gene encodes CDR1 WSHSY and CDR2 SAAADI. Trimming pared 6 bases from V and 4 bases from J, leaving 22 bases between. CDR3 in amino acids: CASRGGGGGPSYEQYF. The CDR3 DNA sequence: TGCGCCAGCAGGGGTGGTGGAGGAGGGCCGTCTTACGAGCAGTACTTC.